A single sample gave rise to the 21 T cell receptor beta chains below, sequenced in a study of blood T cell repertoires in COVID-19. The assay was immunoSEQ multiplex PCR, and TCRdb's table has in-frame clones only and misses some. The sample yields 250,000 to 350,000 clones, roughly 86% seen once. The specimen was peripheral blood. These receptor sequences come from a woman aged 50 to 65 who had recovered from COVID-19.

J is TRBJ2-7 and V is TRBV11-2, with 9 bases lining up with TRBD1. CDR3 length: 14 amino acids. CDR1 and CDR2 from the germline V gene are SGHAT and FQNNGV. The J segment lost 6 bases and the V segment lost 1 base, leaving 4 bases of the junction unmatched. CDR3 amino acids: CASSLVQGASEQYF. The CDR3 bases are TGTGCCAGCAGCTTAGTACAGGGGGCGTCCGAGCAGTACTTC.

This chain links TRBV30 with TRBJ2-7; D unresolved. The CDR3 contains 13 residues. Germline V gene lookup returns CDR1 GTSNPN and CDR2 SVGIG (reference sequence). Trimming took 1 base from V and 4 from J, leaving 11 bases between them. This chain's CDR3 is CAWSDTNGYEQYF. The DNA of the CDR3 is TGTGCCTGGAGTGATACTAATGGGTACGAGCAGTACTTC.

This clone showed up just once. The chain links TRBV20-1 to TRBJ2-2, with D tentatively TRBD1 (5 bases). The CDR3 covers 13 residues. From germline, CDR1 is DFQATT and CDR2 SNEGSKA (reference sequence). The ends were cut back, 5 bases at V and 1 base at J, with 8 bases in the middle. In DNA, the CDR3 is TGCAGTGCTCGTGGACAGAACACCGGGGAGCTGTTTTTT. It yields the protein CSARGQNTGELFF.

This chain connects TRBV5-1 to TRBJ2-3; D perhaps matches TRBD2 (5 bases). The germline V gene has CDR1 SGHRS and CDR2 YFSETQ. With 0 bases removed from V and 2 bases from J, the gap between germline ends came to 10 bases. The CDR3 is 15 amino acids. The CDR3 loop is CASSLEDSLTDTQYF. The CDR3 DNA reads TGCGCCAGCAGCTTGGAGGACTCACTCACAGATACGCAGTATTTT. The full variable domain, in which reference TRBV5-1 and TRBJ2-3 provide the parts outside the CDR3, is KAGVTQTPRYLIKTRGQQVTLSCSPISGHRSVSWYQQTPGQGLQFLFEYFSETQRNKGNFPGRFSGRQFSNSRSEMNVSTLELGDSALYLCASSLEDSLTDTQYFGPGTRLTVL.

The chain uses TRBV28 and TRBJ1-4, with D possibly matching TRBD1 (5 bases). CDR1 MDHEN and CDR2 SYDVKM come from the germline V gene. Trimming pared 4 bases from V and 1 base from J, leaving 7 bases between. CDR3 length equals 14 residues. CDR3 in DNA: TGTGCCAGCAGTTCAGGGCAAACTAATGAAAAACTGTTTTTT. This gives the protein CASSSGQTNEKLFF. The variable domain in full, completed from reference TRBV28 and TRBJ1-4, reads DVKVTQSSRYLVKRTGEKVFLECVQDMDHENMFWYRQDPGLGLRLIYFSYDVKMKEKGDIPEGYSVSREKKERFSLILESASTNQTSMYLCASSSGQTNEKLFFGSGTQLSVL.

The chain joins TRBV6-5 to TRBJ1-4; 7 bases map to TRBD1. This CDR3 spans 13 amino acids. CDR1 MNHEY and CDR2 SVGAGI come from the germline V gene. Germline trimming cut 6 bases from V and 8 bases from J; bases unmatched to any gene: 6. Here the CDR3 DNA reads TGTGCCAGCAGAGAGACAGGGATAGAAAAACTGTTTTTT. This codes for CASRETGIEKLFF.

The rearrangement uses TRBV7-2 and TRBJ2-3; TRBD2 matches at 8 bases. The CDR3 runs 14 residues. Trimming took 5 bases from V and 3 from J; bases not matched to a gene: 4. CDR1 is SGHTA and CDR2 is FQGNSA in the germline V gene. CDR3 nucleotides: TGTGCCAGCAGCAAGATAGCGGGAACAGATACGCAGTATTTT. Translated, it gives CASSKIAGTDTQYF.

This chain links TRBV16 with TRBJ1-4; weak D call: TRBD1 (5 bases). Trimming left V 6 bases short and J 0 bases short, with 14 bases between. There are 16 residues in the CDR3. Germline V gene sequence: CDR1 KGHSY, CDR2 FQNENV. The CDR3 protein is CASSRRQIATNEKLFF. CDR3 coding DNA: TGTGCCAGCAGTCGCCGACAGATTGCAACTAATGAAAAACTGTTTTTT.

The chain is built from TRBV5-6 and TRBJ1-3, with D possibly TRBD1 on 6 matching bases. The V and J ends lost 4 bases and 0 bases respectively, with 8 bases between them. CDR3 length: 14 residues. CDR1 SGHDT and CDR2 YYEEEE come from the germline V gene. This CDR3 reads CASSIGGSGNTIYF. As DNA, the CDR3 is TGTGCCAGCAGCATAGGGGGCTCTGGAAACACCATATATTTT.

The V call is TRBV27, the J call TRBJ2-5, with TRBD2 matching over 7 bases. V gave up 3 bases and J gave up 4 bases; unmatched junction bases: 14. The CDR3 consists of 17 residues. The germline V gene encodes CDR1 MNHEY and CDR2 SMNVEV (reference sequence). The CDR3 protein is CASSFGSGPWEGETQYF. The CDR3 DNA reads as TGTGCCAGCAGTTTTGGGTCGGGCCCTTGGGAGGGAGAGACCCAGTACTTC.

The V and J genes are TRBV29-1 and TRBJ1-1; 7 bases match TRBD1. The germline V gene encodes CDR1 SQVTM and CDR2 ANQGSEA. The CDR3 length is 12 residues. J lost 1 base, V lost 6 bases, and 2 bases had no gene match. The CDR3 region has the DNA TGCAGCGTGAGACAGGGGAACACTGAAGCTTTCTTT. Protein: CSVRQGNTEAFF.

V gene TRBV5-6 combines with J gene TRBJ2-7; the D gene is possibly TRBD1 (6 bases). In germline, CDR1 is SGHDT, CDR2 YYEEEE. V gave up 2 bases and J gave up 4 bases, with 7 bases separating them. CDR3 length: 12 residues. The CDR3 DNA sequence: TGTGCCAGCAGCTTACAGGGTTACGAGCAGTACTTC. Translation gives CASSLQGYEQYF.

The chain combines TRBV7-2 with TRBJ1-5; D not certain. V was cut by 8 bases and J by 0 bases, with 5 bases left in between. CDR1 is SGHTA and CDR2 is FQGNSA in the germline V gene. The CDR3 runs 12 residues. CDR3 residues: CASCDSNQPQHF. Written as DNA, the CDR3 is TGTGCCAGCTGCGATAGCAATCAGCCCCAGCATTTT. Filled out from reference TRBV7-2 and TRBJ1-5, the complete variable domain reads GAGVSQSPSNKVTEKGKDVELRCDPISGHTALYWYRQSLGQGLEFLIYFQGNSAPDKSGLPSDRFSAERTGGSVSTLTIQRTQQEDSAVYLCASCDSNQPQHFGDGTRLSIL.

The CDR3 DNA is TGTGCCAGCAGCCACGCGGGGGAAGCTTTCTTT. Its protein product is CASSHAGEAFF. The J gene is TRBJ1-1, the V gene TRBV3-1 (or the pseudogene TRBV3-2); D unclear. The V and J ends lost 3 bases and 8 bases respectively, with 7 bases between them. Germline-derived CDR1 and CDR2 are LGHDT and YNNKEL (reference sequence). The CDR3 spans 11 residues.

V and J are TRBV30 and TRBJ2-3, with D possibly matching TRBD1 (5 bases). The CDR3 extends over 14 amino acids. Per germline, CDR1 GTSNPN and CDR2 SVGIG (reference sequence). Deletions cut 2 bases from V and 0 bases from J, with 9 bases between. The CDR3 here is CAWSKGVSTDTQYF. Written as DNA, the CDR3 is TGTGCCTGGAGTAAAGGGGTTAGCACAGATACGCAGTATTTT. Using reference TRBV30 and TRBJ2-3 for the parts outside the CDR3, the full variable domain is SQTIHQWPATLVQPVGSPLSLECTVEGTSNPNLYWYRQAAGRGLQLLFYSVGIGQISSEVPQNLSASRPQDRQFILSSKKLLLSDSGFYLCAWSKGVSTDTQYFGPGTRLTVL.

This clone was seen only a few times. The CDR3 spells CASSRSQGAGTGELFF. CDR3 nucleotides: TGTGCCAGTAGCAGATCCCAGGGGGCTGGTACCGGGGAGCTGTTTTTT. The V and J genes are TRBV19 and TRBJ2-2; 8 positions match TRBD1. The germline gives CDR1 LNHDA, CDR2 SQIVND (reference sequence). This CDR3 region has 16 residues. V was clipped by 6 bases and J by 5 bases; unmatched bases: 11.

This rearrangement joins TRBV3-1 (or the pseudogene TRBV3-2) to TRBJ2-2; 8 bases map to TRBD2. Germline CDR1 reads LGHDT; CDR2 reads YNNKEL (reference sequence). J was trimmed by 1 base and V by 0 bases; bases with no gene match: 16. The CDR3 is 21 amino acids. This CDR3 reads CASSQDLCERETTLNTGELFF. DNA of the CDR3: TGTGCCAGCAGCCAAGATCTCTGTGAGCGGGAGACTACCCTGAACACCGGGGAGCTGTTTTTT.

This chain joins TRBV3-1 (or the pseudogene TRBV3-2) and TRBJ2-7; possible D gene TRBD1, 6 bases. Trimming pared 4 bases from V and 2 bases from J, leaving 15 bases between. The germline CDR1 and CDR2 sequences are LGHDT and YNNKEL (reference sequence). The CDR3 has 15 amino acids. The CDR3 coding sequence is TGTGCCAGCAGCCTTAGGGGGAACCATCCCTACGAGCAGTACTTC. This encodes CASSLRGNHPYEQYF.

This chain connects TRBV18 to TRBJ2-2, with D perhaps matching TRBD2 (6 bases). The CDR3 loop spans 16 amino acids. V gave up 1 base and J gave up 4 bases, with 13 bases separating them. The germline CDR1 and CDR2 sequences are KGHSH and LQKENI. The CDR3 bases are TGTGCCAGCTCACCACGGGGGGAATCAATCACCGGGGAGCTGTTTTTT. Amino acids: CASSPRGESITGELFF.

The CDR3 region is CATSDSMTSGSRGELFF. CDR3 bases: TGTGCCACCAGTGATTCCATGACTAGCGGGAGTAGAGGGGAGCTGTTTTTT. The chain is built from TRBV24-1 and TRBJ2-2, with TRBD2 matching over 12 bases. Germline V lookup: CDR1 KGHDR, CDR2 SFDVKD. V lost 2 bases to trimming and J lost 8 bases; unmatched junction nucleotides: 8. The CDR3 contains 17 residues.

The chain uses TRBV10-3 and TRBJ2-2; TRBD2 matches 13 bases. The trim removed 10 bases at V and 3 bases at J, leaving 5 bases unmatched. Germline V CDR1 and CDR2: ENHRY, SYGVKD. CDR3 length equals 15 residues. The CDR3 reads CATCGTSGDTGELFF. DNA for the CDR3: TGTGCCACATGTGGGACTAGCGGGGACACCGGGGAGCTGTTTTTT.